This TCR beta chain was identified during a study of T and B cells in COVID-19 patients. Study summary: COVID-19 patients gave peripheral blood either during active infection or after recovery.

By share of the sample, this clonotype is medium-sized. Its matching antigen is unknown. Each TRB amplification used roughly 230-550 ng of genomic DNA from blood. General study findings and limits: Patients with COVID-19 reportedly showed strongly skewed T cell receptor beta variable and joining gene usage. There were 2,000 to 3,000 TCR clusters exclusive to the recovered cohort, a few dozen with low generation probability. No sequencing was yet done of CD4+, regulatory or CD8+ subsets, or of SARS-CoV-2-responsive or tetramer+ sorted cells.

Multiplex PCR with BIOMED2 TRB-A/B primer pools amplified TRB rearrangements. MiXCR was run by TCRdb on the multiplex PCR reads, yielding one entry per CDR3 protein. In the table there are 2,000 to 2,500 distinct CDR3 sequences, around 27% of which are singletons. The germline gives CDR1 LNHNV, CDR2 YYDKDF (reference sequence). The CDR3 totals 13 residues. The germline V and J ends were trimmed by 3 bases and 7 bases, with 7 bases remaining between them. This receptor was obtained from a human donor with active COVID-19. This rearrangement joins TRBV15 to TRBJ1-6; D unclear. The sequenced sample was blood. CDR3 sequence reads: CATSRAVNSPLHF. Written as DNA, the CDR3 is TGTGCCACCAGCAGGGCAGTAAATTCACCCCTCCACTTT.